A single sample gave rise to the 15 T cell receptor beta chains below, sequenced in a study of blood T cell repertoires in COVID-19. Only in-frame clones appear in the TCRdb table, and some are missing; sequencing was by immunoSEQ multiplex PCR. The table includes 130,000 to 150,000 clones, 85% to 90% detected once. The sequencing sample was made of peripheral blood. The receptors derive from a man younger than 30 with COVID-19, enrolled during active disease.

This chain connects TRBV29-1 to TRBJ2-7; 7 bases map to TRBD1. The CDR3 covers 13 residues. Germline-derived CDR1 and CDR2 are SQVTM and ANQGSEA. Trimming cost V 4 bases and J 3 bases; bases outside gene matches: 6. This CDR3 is CSVGDRSNYEQYF. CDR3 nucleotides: TGCAGCGTTGGGGACAGATCGAACTACGAGCAGTACTTC.

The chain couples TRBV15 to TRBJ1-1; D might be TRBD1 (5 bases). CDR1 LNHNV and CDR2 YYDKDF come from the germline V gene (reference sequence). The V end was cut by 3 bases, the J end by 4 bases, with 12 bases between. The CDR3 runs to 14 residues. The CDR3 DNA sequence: TGTGCCACCAGCAGGGGACTCTGGAGCACTGAAGCTTTCTTT. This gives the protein CATSRGLWSTEAFF.

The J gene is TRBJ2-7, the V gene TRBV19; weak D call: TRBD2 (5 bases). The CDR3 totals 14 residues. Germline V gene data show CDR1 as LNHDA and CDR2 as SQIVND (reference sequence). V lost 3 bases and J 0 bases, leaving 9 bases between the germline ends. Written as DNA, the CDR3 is TGTGCCAGTAGTATTCGGGAAAGCTCCTACGAGCAGTACTTC. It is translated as CASSIRESSYEQYF.

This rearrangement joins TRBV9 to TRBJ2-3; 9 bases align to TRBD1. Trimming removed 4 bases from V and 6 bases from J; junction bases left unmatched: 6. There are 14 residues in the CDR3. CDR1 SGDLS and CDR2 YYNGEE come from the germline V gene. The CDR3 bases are TGTGCCAGCAGCTCCGGGACAGGGCCCGATACGCAGTATTTT. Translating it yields CASSSGTGPDTQYF.

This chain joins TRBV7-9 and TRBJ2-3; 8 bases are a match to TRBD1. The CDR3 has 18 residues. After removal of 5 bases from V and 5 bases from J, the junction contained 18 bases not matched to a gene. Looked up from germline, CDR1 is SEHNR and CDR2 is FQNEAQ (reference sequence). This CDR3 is CASSPRDRTGRFGDTQYF. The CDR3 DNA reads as TGTGCCAGCAGCCCCAGGGATCGGACAGGGAGGTTTGGAGATACGCAGTATTTT.

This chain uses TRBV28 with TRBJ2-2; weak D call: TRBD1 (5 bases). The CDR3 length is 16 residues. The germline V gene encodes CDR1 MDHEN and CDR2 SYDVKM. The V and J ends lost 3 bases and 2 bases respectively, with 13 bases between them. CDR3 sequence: CASSFLSTANTGELFF. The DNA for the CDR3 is TGTGCCAGCAGTTTTCTATCGACAGCTAACACCGGGGAGCTGTTTTTT.

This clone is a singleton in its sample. CDR3 coding DNA: TGTGCCACCAGCAGAGATCCGGGGAACACTGAAGCTTTCTTT. It codes for CATSRDPGNTEAFF. The chain joins TRBV15 to TRBJ1-1; D is ambiguous. Germline V gene lookup returns CDR1 LNHNV and CDR2 YYDKDF (reference sequence). V gave up 0 bases and J gave up 1 base, with 6 bases separating them. This CDR3 is built from 14 residues.

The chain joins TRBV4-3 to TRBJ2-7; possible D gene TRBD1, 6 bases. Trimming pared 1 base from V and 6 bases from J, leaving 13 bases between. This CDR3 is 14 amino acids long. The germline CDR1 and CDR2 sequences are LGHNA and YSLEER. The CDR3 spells CASSQVLGASEQYF. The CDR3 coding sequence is TGCGCCAGCAGCCAAGTTTTGGGGGCCAGCGAGCAGTACTTC.

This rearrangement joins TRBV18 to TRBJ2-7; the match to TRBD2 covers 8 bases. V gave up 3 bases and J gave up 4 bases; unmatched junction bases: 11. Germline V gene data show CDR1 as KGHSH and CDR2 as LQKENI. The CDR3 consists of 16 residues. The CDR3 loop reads CASSPGTGGPNYEQYF. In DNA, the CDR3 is TGTGCCAGCTCACCCGGGACGGGAGGGCCTAATTACGAGCAGTACTTC.

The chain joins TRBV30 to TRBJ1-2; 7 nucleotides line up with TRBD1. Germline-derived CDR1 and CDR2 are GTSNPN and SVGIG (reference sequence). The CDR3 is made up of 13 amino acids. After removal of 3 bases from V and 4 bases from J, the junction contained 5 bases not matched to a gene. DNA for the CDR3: TGTGCCTGGAGAGACAGGGCTGTCTATGGCTACACCTTC. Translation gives CAWRDRAVYGYTF.

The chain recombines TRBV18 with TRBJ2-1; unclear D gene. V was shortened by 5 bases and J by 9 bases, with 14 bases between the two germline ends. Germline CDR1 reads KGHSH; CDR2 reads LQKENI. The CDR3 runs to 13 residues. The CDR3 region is CASSIAVLGEQFF. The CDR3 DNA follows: TGTGCCAGCTCAATAGCAGTCCTGGGTGAGCAGTTCTTC.

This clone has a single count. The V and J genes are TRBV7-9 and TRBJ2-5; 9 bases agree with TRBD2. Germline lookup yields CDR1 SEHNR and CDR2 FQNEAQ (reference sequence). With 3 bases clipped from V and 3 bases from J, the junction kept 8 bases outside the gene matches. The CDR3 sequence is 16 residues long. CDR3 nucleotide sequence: TGTGCCAGCAGCTTCTTAGCGGGAGTATTGAAAGAGACCCAGTACTTC. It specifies CASSFLAGVLKETQYF.

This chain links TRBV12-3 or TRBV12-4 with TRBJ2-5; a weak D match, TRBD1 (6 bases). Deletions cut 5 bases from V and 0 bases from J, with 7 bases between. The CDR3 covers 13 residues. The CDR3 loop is CASSTGYQETQYF. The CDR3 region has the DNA TGTGCCAGCAGTACAGGGTACCAAGAGACCCAGTACTTC.

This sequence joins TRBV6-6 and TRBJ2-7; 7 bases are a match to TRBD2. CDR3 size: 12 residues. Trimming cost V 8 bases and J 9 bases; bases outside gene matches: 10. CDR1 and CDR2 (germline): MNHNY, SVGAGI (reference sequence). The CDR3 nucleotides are TGTGCCAGCTTGGGAGGGGCCGGCGGGCAGTACTTC. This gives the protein CASLGGAGGQYF.

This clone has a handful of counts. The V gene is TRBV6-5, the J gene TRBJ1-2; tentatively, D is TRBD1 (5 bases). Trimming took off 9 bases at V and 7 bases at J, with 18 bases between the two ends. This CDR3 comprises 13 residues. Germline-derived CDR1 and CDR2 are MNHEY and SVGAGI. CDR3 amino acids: CASWRTLLGGYTF. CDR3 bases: TGTGCCAGTTGGCGGACACTCCTCGGTGGCTACACCTTC.